Listed below are T cell receptor beta chains from one sample, sequenced in a study of monozygotic twins with cystic fibrosis. TCRdb keeps only in-frame clones here, not all; method: immunoSEQ multiplex PCR. This table holds tens of thousands of clones, just over 95% found once. Sequences were obtained from blood. The receptors shown here come from a girl aged 2-9 years with cystic fibrosis. Both conserved end residues are part of each CDR3. The D gene is left open where the match is weak. Only part of the rows carry a size: once, few, many, or a class if the clone is expanded.

V: TRBV20-1
size: .
D: .
J: TRBJ1-1
CDR3: CSASHNTEAFF
DNA: TGCAGTGCTAGTCACAACACTGAAGCTTTCTTT

V: TRBV5-1
size: .
D: TRBD2
J: TRBJ2-1
CDR3: CASTRAGGSSYNEQFF
DNA: TGCGCCAGCACCAGAGCGGGAGGGAGCTCCTACAATGAGCAGTTCTTC

V: TRBV6-5
size: .
D: .
J: TRBJ1-6
CDR3: CASSYQRLSYNSPLHF
DNA: TGTGCCAGCAGTTACCAGCGGCTCTCCTATAATTCACCCCTCCACTTT

V: TRBV9
size: .
D: TRBD2
J: TRBJ2-7
CDR3: CASGTGGRSYEQYF
DNA: TGTGCCAGCGGGACGGGAGGCCGCTCCTACGAGCAGTACTTC

V: TRBV5-1
size: .
D: TRBD1
J: TRBJ1-2
CDR3: CASSSGQGVSYTF
DNA: TGCGCCAGCAGCTCCGGACAGGGAGTAAGCTACACCTTC

V: TRBV6-1
size: .
D: TRBD1
J: TRBJ2-7
CDR3: CASSEALGQAYEQYF
DNA: TGTGCCAGCAGTGAAGCGTTGGGACAGGCCTACGAGCAGTACTTC

V: TRBV18
size: .
D: .
J: TRBJ2-2
CDR3: CATISGDRNTGELFF
DNA: TGTGCCACCATATCCGGCGATAGGAACACCGGGGAGCTGTTTTTT

V: TRBV27
size: .
D: .
J: TRBJ2-7
CDR3: CASRDSPPPYEQYF
DNA: TGTGCCAGCAGAGACAGTCCCCCCCCCTACGAGCAGTACTTC

V: TRBV4-1
size: .
D: .
J: TRBJ2-2
CDR3: CASSQVGTGELFF
DNA: TGCGCCAGCAGCCAAGTTGGGACCGGGGAGCTGTTTTTT

V: TRBV4-1
size: .
D: .
J: TRBJ2-5
CDR3: CASSQEQETQYF
DNA: TGCGCCAGCAGCCAGGAACAAGAGACCCAGTACTTC

V: TRBV27
size: .
D: .
J: TRBJ2-1
CDR3: CASSLSRINEQFF
DNA: TGTGCCAGCAGTTTATCGCGAATCAATGAGCAGTTCTTC

V: TRBV30
size: .
D: .
J: TRBJ2-2
CDR3: CAWRTMNTGELFF
DNA: TGTGCCTGGAGGACAATGAACACCGGGGAGCTGTTTTTT

V: TRBV7-8
size: .
D: .
J: TRBJ1-1
CDR3: CASSLLSGIPQMNTEAFF
DNA: TGTGCCAGCAGCTTACTTTCAGGGATCCCCCAGATGAACACTGAAGCTTTCTTT

V: TRBV6-1
size: .
D: TRBD1
J: TRBJ2-5
CDR3: CASSEDRLGETQYF
DNA: TGTGCCAGCAGTGAGGACAGGTTGGGGGAGACCCAGTACTTC

V: TRBV9
size: once
D: TRBD2
J: TRBJ2-7
CDR3: CASRPGLAETYEQYF
DNA: TGTGCCAGCAGACCGGGACTAGCGGAGACCTACGAGCAGTACTTC

V: TRBV7-7
size: .
D: .
J: TRBJ2-1
CDR3: CASSISGSSYNEQFF
DNA: TGTGCTAGCAGCATCAGCGGTAGCTCCTACAATGAGCAGTTCTTC

V: TRBV4-1
size: .
D: .
J: TRBJ1-6
CDR3: CASSHSFEAGLPLHF
DNA: TGCGCCAGCAGCCACTCGTTCGAGGCTGGTTTACCCCTCCACTTT

V: TRBV18
size: once
D: TRBD1
J: TRBJ1-5
CDR3: CASSPLGGTGYQPQHF
DNA: TGTGCCAGCTCACCTTTGGGAGGGACAGGGTACCAGCCCCAGCATTTT

V: TRBV4-2
size: once
D: .
J: TRBJ2-7
CDR3: CASSQAQGTDSYEQYF
DNA: TGTGCCAGCAGCCAAGCGCAGGGGACCGACTCCTACGAGCAGTACTTC

V: TRBV5-6
size: .
D: .
J: TRBJ2-7
CDR3: CASSLWAAYEQYF
DNA: TGTGCCAGCAGCTTGTGGGCCGCCTACGAGCAGTACTTC

V: TRBV9
size: .
D: .
J: TRBJ1-2
CDR3: CASRTTLGAGNYGYTF
DNA: TGTGCCAGCAGAACTACACTGGGGGCAGGGAACTATGGCTACACCTTC

V: TRBV28
size: once
D: .
J: TRBJ1-1
CDR3: CASGRPGRSEAFF
DNA: TGTGCCAGCGGGCGTCCGGGACGGAGTGAAGCTTTCTTT

V: TRBV11-2
size: .
D: .
J: TRBJ2-1
CDR3: CASTPAGFYEQFF
DNA: TGTGCCAGCACCCCAGCCGGGTTCTATGAGCAGTTCTTC

V: TRBV4-2
size: .
D: TRBD2
J: TRBJ2-1
CDR3: CASSQEISGNPYNEQFF
DNA: TGTGCCAGCAGCCAAGAAATTAGCGGGAACCCTTACAATGAGCAGTTCTTC

V: TRBV7-9
size: .
D: .
J: TRBJ1-1
CDR3: CASSLGGIFGRNPEAFF
DNA: TGTGCCAGCAGCTTAGGGGGCATTTTCGGCCGCAACCCTGAAGCTTTCTTT

V: TRBV30
size: .
D: .
J: TRBJ1-5
CDR3: CAWSVDSNQPQHF
DNA: TGTGCCTGGAGTGTTGATAGCAATCAGCCCCAGCATTTT

V: TRBV2
size: .
D: .
J: TRBJ1-5
CDR3: CASSVGDGGNQPQHF
DNA: TGTGCCAGCAGCGTTGGGGACGGCGGCAATCAGCCCCAGCATTTT

V: TRBV10-1
size: .
D: .
J: TRBJ2-2
CDR3: CASSEGPGRTFGGELFF
DNA: TGCGCCAGCAGTGAAGGGCCAGGGCGGACTTTTGGCGGGGAGCTGTTTTTT

V: TRBV2
size: .
D: .
J: TRBJ1-2
CDR3: CASSVGGSGYTF
DNA: TGTGCCAGCTCCGTGGGGGGATCTGGCTACACCTTC

V: TRBV7-8
size: .
D: .
J: TRBJ1-1
CDR3: CASSLRRNTEAFF
DNA: TGTGCCAGCAGCTTGAGGAGAAACACTGAAGCTTTCTTT

V: TRBV6-5
size: few
D: .
J: TRBJ1-1
CDR3: CASSYSGGDTEAFF
DNA: TGTGCCAGCAGTTACTCGGGGGGGGACACTGAAGCTTTCTTT

V: TRBV5-1
size: .
D: .
J: TRBJ2-1
CDR3: CASSFDSPRDEQFF
DNA: TGCGCCAGCAGCTTTGACTCGCCAAGGGATGAGCAGTTCTTC

V: TRBV19
size: .
D: .
J: TRBJ1-1
CDR3: CASSAQTVAEAFF
DNA: TGTGCCAGTAGCGCACAAACGGTCGCTGAAGCTTTCTTT

V: TRBV5-1
size: once
D: TRBD1
J: TRBJ1-1
CDR3: CASSLGQTNTEAFF
DNA: TGCGCCAGCAGCCTGGGACAGACAAACACTGAAGCTTTCTTT

V: TRBV29-1
size: .
D: .
J: TRBJ2-1
CDR3: CSVRLAGRATYNEQFF
DNA: TGCAGCGTTCGATTAGCCGGGCGGGCCACCTACAATGAGCAGTTCTTC

V: TRBV6-5
size: .
D: TRBD2
J: TRBJ2-1
CDR3: CASSSMSGSNEQFF
DNA: TGTGCCAGCAGCTCTATGAGCGGGAGCAATGAGCAGTTCTTC

V: TRBV7-9
size: once
D: .
J: TRBJ1-2
CDR3: CASSFGAGQYGYTF
DNA: TGTGCCAGCAGCTTCGGGGCAGGGCAGTATGGCTACACCTTC

V: TRBV5-4
size: .
D: .
J: TRBJ2-1
CDR3: CASSTQGTMNHNEQFF
DNA: TGTGCCAGCAGCACACAAGGGACAATGAACCACAATGAGCAGTTCTTC

V: TRBV30
size: .
D: .
J: TRBJ1-1
CDR3: CALHKGITEAFF
DNA: TGTGCCTTACACAAGGGTATCACTGAAGCTTTCTTT

V: TRBV2
size: .
D: TRBD2
J: TRBJ2-1
CDR3: CASSARTSPENEQFF
DNA: TGTGCCAGCAGCGCAAGGACTAGTCCCGAAAATGAGCAGTTCTTC